Following are 23 T cell receptor beta chains from one sample sequenced in a study of cytomegalovirus exposure and HLA in healthy donors. PCR was performed using 60 Vbeta and 13 Jbeta primers. Sequenced by immunoSEQ multiplex PCR; TCRdb stores in-frame clones only, minus some. The data contain more than 60,000 clones, just under 80% of them singletons. The sample comprised PBMCs. The receptors were gathered from a woman aged 25-40 years in good health and CMV-seronegative.

The chain links TRBV7-9 to TRBJ2-3; 8 bases map to TRBD2. The CDR3 covers 16 residues. Germline CDR1 reads SEHNR; CDR2 reads FQNEAQ (reference sequence). V dropped 4 bases and J dropped 4; count of bases not matched to a gene: 10. CDR3 in amino acids: CASSSGGVRRADTQYF. The CDR3 coding sequence is TGTGCCAGCAGCTCGGGGGGGGTGAGGCGGGCAGATACGCAGTATTTT.

This clone was observed a single time. This sequence joins TRBV12-5 and TRBJ2-5; 9 bases align to TRBD1. Trimming at V came to 1 base and at J to 4 bases, leaving 7 bases not matched to a gene. The germline gives CDR1 LGHNT, CDR2 FRNRAP. CDR3 length: 16 amino acids. CDR3 loop: CASGLGGTGSRETQYF. The DNA for the CDR3 is TGTGCTAGTGGTTTGGGGGGGACAGGGAGCCGAGAGACCCAGTACTTC.

Only a few counts were recorded for this clone. This rearrangement joins TRBV7-2 to TRBJ1-6; D call uncertain. Germline-derived CDR1 and CDR2 are SGHTA and FQGNSA. Trimming removed 4 bases from V and 10 bases from J, with 20 bases in between. The CDR3 has 16 amino acids. CDR3 bases: TGTGCCAGCAGCTCCGGAGGTGGAGGGCTTGGATCACCCCTCCACTTT. Its translation: CASSSGGGGLGSPLHF.

This clone has only a few counts. The chain employs TRBV11-1 and TRBJ1-2, with TRBD1 as a possible D gene (6 bases). V was pared by 4 bases and J by 6 bases, with 15 bases between. CDR3 length: 14 residues. Germline V lookup: CDR1 SGHAT, CDR2 FQDESV (reference sequence). The CDR3 loop reads CASSSGTNRHGYTF. CDR3 nucleotides: TGTGCCAGCAGCTCGGGGACAAACCGGCATGGCTACACCTTC.

The chain combines TRBV4-1 with TRBJ2-1, with 15 bases fitting TRBD2. Per germline, CDR1 MGHRA and CDR2 YSYEKL. Trimming cost V 5 bases and J 8 bases; bases outside gene matches: 7. The CDR3 runs 16 residues. DNA of the CDR3: TGCGCCAGCAGCTATAGGACTAGCGGGAGGGACGATGAGCAGTTCTTC. Its translation: CASSYRTSGRDDEQFF.

V usage is TRBV11-2 and J usage is TRBJ2-1; TRBD1 aligns across 7 bases. With V trimmed by 5 bases and J by 3 bases, 10 bases remained unmatched. The CDR3 extends over 16 amino acids. Germline CDR1 reads SGHAT; CDR2 reads FQNNGV. The CDR3 DNA follows: TGTGCCAGCAGCCCAGGACAGGCCCCGGGCTACAATGAGCAGTTCTTC. Amino acids: CASSPGQAPGYNEQFF.

The CDR3 nucleotides read TGTGCCAGCAGTTACTCTCTTTTTCAGGGGAACACCATATATTTT. This codes for CASSYSLFQGNTIYF. The chain recombines TRBV6-5 with TRBJ1-3; perhaps TRBD1 as D (6 bases). The CDR3 is 15 residues long. The germline CDR1 and CDR2 sequences are MNHEY and SVGAGI. Trimming cost V 0 bases and J 7 bases, with 13 bases left between them.

The chain couples TRBV4-2 to TRBJ2-5; 7 bases are shared with TRBD2. The V segment lost 1 base and the J segment 4 bases; nucleotides outside the gene matches: 0. The CDR3 covers 13 residues. Germline V lookup: CDR1 LGHNA, CDR2 YNFKEQ. The DNA for the CDR3 is TGTGCCAGCAGCCAAGGGGGGGGAGAGACCCAGTACTTC. It translates to CASSQGGGETQYF.

V usage is TRBV6-5 and J usage is TRBJ1-4; D gene unclear. The V end was cut by 4 bases, the J end by 0 bases, with 12 bases between. Per the germline V gene, CDR1 is MNHEY and CDR2 is SVGAGI. The CDR3 extends over 16 amino acids. The CDR3 loop is CASSFHSRATNEKLFF. The CDR3 coding sequence is TGTGCCAGCAGTTTCCACAGCCGAGCAACTAATGAAAAACTGTTTTTT.

This chain joins TRBV7-7 and TRBJ2-2; D is perhaps TRBD2 (6 bases). The V gene's germline CDR1 is SSHAT and CDR2 FNYEAQ (reference sequence). The CDR3 is 20 amino acids. CDR3 nucleotides: TGTGCTAGAAGCCGACTCGGAGGGGCGCAGGAGATGGGGAACACCGGGGAGCTGTTTTTT. Translating gives CARSRLGGAQEMGNTGELFF.

This CDR3 is CASSPAGGTGELFF. The CDR3 nucleotides read TGTGCCAGCTCACCCGCAGGGGGAACCGGGGAGCTGTTTTTT. The J gene is TRBJ2-2, the V gene TRBV18, with TRBD1 identical over 7 bases. This CDR3 has 14 residues. Trimming removed 3 bases from V and 5 bases from J; junction bases left unmatched: 3. The V gene's germline CDR1 is KGHSH and CDR2 LQKENI.

This clone was seen once. This chain connects TRBV5-8 to TRBJ1-2, with no clear D. Between the trimmed V and J ends, which lost 0 bases and 7 bases, there was a span of 4 bases. Germline CDR1 SGHTS, CDR2 YDEGEE. CDR3 size: 11 residues. CDR3 sequence: CASSLEAGYTF. The CDR3 nucleotides are TGTGCCAGCAGCTTGGAAGCTGGCTACACCTTC.

As concerns this clone: This CDR3 is missing its conserved last phenylalanine or tryptophan, likely due to a read error. CDR3 loop: CASSARQADLAEAFL. The CDR3 DNA is TGTGCCAGCAGTGCCCGACAGGCCGACCTAGCTGAAGCTTTCCTT. This chain joins TRBV2 and TRBJ1-1; tentative D call: TRBD1 (6 bases). This CDR3 region has 15 residues. Trimming took off 4 bases at V and 6 bases at J, with 18 bases between the two ends. Germline values: CDR1 SNHLY, CDR2 FYNNEI.

The V gene is TRBV10-3, the J gene TRBJ1-1; unclear D gene. The CDR3 is made up of 13 amino acids. Germline CDR1 and CDR2: ENHRY and SYGVKD. The V end was cut by 0 bases, the J end by 11 bases, with 13 bases between. This CDR3 is CAISESDSWEAFF. DNA for the CDR3: TGTGCCATCAGTGAGTCGGATAGTTGGGAGGCTTTCTTT.

The chain carries TRBV6-5 and TRBJ2-7, with 11 nucleotides matching TRBD1. This CDR3 spans 14 amino acids. V gave up 6 bases and J gave up 3 bases; unmatched junction bases: 4. Germline loops: CDR1 MNHEY, CDR2 SVGAGI. CDR3 sequence (DNA): TGTGCCAGCAGGGGACAGGGGGTTATCTACGAGCAGTACTTC. Encoded protein: CASRGQGVIYEQYF.

This sequence joins TRBV4-1 and TRBJ1-4, with D perhaps matching TRBD1 (5 bases). The V gene lost 4 bases and the J gene lost 8 bases, with 17 bases spanning the gap. Germline V lookup: CDR1 MGHRA, CDR2 YSYEKL. CDR3 length equals 15 residues. CDR3 nucleotide sequence: TGCGCCAGCAGCCGAGAGGGGAGCGCGCTAGAAAAACTGTTTTTT. It codes for CASSREGSALEKLFF.

The chain employs TRBV6-6 and TRBJ1-5; D gene ambiguous. Germline loops: CDR1 MNHNY, CDR2 SVGAGI (reference sequence). The CDR3 sequence is 12 residues long. CDR3 loop: CAAEDSNQPQHF. The CDR3 bases are TGTGCGGCGGAAGATAGCAATCAGCCCCAGCATTTT.

This chain connects TRBV6-5 to TRBJ2-7; 8 bases are a match to TRBD2. This CDR3 region has 15 residues. The germline V gene has CDR1 MNHEY and CDR2 SVGAGI. The J segment lost 2 bases and the V segment lost 2 bases, leaving 5 bases of the junction unmatched. This CDR3 reads CASSYQSGGAYEQYF. The CDR3 DNA sequence: TGTGCCAGCAGTTACCAGAGCGGGGGTGCCTACGAGCAGTACTTC.

The chain combines TRBV10-2 with TRBJ1-2, with 9 nucleotides matching TRBD1. The germline gives CDR1 WSHSY, CDR2 SAAADI. With V trimmed by 2 bases and J by 4 bases, 8 bases remained unmatched. This CDR3 has 16 residues. DNA for the CDR3: TGCGCCAGCAGTGAGAGAGGACAGGGGAACATCTATGGCTACACCTTC. It yields the protein CASSERGQGNIYGYTF.

This chain connects TRBV7-9 to TRBJ1-5, with D uncertain. Trimming took 5 bases from V and 4 from J, leaving 12 bases between them. This CDR3 contains 14 residues. Germline assignment: CDR1 SEHNR and CDR2 FQNEAQ (reference sequence). CDR3 coding DNA: TGTGCCAGCAGCATCGGTAACCGGAATCAGCCCCAGCATTTT. It yields the protein CASSIGNRNQPQHF.

The chain combines TRBV28 with TRBJ1-5; a weak D match, TRBD1 (6 bases). CDR1 is MDHEN, CDR2 SYDVKM, per germline. This CDR3 has 13 residues. Trimming took 6 bases from V and 3 from J, leaving 9 bases between them. This chain's CDR3 is CASSRQVNQPQHF. CDR3 sequence (DNA): TGTGCCAGCAGCCGACAGGTCAATCAGCCCCAGCATTTT.

Only a few counts were recorded for this clone. The J gene is TRBJ1-1, the V gene TRBV29-1, with 7 bases matching TRBD1. The CDR3 has 12 amino acids. J lost 7 bases, V lost 6 bases, and 8 bases had no gene match. The germline CDR1 and CDR2 sequences are SQVTM and ANQGSEA. Here the CDR3 DNA reads TGCAGCGTCTACAGGGGTAGTGGTGAAGCTTTCTTT. It translates to CSVYRGSGEAFF.

The gene calls are TRBV2 and TRBJ2-3, with TRBD2 identical over 9 bases. Trimming removed 1 base from V and 4 bases from J; junction bases left unmatched: 15. Germline CDR1 SNHLY, CDR2 FYNNEI. This CDR3 contains 19 residues. CDR3 DNA: TGTGCCAGCAGTGAAGAAGATTCGGGGACTAGCCAGCAGGCAGATACGCAGTATTTT. Translation gives CASSEEDSGTSQQADTQYF.